This TCR beta chain was profiled in a study of blood T cell repertoires in COVID-19. The protocol was immunoSEQ multiplex PCR, while the TCRdb copy is restricted to in-frame clones and leaves out a portion. The table lists around 160,000 clones, about 90% of them singletons, with 2.3% in the top ten. CDR3 length: 16 amino acids. CDR1 MNHNY and CDR2 SVGAGI come from the germline V gene (reference sequence). V dropped 10 bases and J dropped 4; count of bases not matched to a gene: 14. The rearrangement links TRBV6-6 to TRBJ1-2; 11 positions agree with TRBD1. The material sequenced was peripheral blood. The clonotype originates from a human donor in a cohort sampled during active COVID-19. The CDR3 DNA follows: TGTGCCACCCTTCGGGACAGGGGGAGAAGAGGCTATGGCTACACCTTC. This sequence encodes CATLRDRGRRGYGYTF.